Below, 26 T cell receptor beta chains from the same sample are listed, as sequenced in a study of blood T cells in healthy people across ages. Combining a sample-barcoded 5' primer with a J-beta primer mix, a second PCR ran for 7 to 11 cycles. MiXCR, run by TCRdb on the 5' RACE reads, gives a single entry per CDR3 protein. The table includes hundreds of thousands of distinct CDR3 sequences, about 21% detected once. Source material: blood. These receptors were collected from a man aged 70-80 years in good health.

In its sample, this clonotype was seen a few times. The CDR3 protein is CASSQSFVGELFF. The CDR3 DNA is TGTGCCAGCAGCCAATCGTTTGTGGGGGAGCTGTTTTTT. This chain uses TRBV3-1 with TRBJ2-2; no definite D call. CDR3 length: 13 residues. V was pared by 2 bases and J by 8 bases, with 9 bases between. Germline V CDR1 and CDR2: LGHDT, YNNKEL (reference sequence). The full variable domain, its missing parts supplied by reference TRBV3-1 and TRBJ2-2, is DTAVSQTPKYLVTQMGNDKSIKCEQNLGHDTMYWYKQDSKKFLKIMFSYNNKELIINETVPNRFSPKSPDKAHLNLHINSLELGDSAVYFCASSQSFVGELFFGEGSRLTVL.

Worth noting for this clonotype: The junction shows a germline mismatch at one end, possibly a read error. The chain is built from TRBV7-2 and TRBJ1-2, with TRBD1 matching over 10 bases. The CDR3 extends over 17 amino acids. Germline V lookup: CDR1 SGHTA, CDR2 FQGNSA. CDR3 DNA sequence: TGTGCCGGCAGCTTATGGAAGTGGGGGACAGGGGACTATGGCTACACCTTC. Its protein is CAGSLWKWGTGDYGYTF.

The sample holds a few counts of this clonotype. The chain recombines TRBV5-1 with TRBJ1-4; no definite D call. The germline gives CDR1 SGHRS, CDR2 YFSETQ. Deletions cut 2 bases from V and 0 bases from J, with 8 bases between. There are 15 residues in the CDR3. For the CDR3, the DNA is TGCGCCAGCAGCTTTACACCCGCAACTAATGAAAAACTGTTTTTT. Translating it yields CASSFTPATNEKLFF.

This clonotype was counted only a few times. The rearrangement uses TRBV29-1 and TRBJ2-3, with 7 nucleotides matching TRBD2. Trimming cost V 6 bases and J 1 base; bases outside gene matches: 4. Per germline, CDR1 SQVTM and CDR2 ANQGSEA. The CDR3 has 13 amino acids. CDR3 amino acids: CSVVAGRTDTQYF. The CDR3 DNA is TGCAGCGTCGTAGCGGGTCGCACAGATACGCAGTATTTT.

The rearrangement joins TRBV12-3 or TRBV12-4 to TRBJ2-7, with D unresolved. Trimming cost V 5 bases and J 4 bases, with 21 bases left between them. This CDR3 spans 16 amino acids. The CDR3 here is CASSDTGSSSKYEQYF. The CDR3 DNA reads as TGTGCCAGCAGTGATACCGGGTCGTCAAGTAAATACGAGCAGTACTTC.

This chain uses TRBV5-1 with TRBJ2-5; D uncertain. This CDR3 has 14 residues. CDR1 and CDR2 (germline): SGHRS, YFSETQ. The germline V and J ends were trimmed by 2 bases and 2 bases, with 10 bases remaining between them. Written as DNA, the CDR3 is TGCGCCAGCAGCTTCACCGATTATCAAGAGACCCAGTACTTC. It encodes CASSFTDYQETQYF.

This clonotype was detected a few times. V usage is TRBV15 and J usage is TRBJ2-7, with 7 positions matching TRBD2. V was clipped by 3 bases and J by 8 bases; unmatched bases: 10. Germline lookup yields CDR1 LNHNV and CDR2 YYDKDF (reference sequence). The CDR3 length is 14 residues. CDR3 in DNA: TGTGCCACCAGCAGTCCAACTAGCGTTGGCAAGCAGTACTTC. As protein: CATSSPTSVGKQYF.

This clonotype came up a few times. The chain combines TRBV11-2 with TRBJ2-3; possible D gene TRBD2, 5 bases. The germline V gene has CDR1 SGHAT and CDR2 FQNNGV. The ends were cut back, 0 bases at V and 0 bases at J, with 7 bases in the middle. This CDR3 region has 15 residues. This chain's CDR3 is CASSLDGLSTDTQYF. Written as DNA, the CDR3 is TGTGCCAGCAGCTTAGACGGACTCAGCACAGATACGCAGTATTTT.

This clonotype was recorded many times. The chain recombines TRBV29-1 with TRBJ2-1; 7 positions match TRBD2. After removal of 5 bases from V and 9 bases from J, the junction contained 10 bases not matched to a gene. Germline CDR1 SQVTM, CDR2 ANQGSEA. The CDR3 length is 13 residues. The CDR3: CSVTGAGVVEQFF. CDR3 DNA sequence: TGCAGCGTTACAGGTGCGGGGGTAGTTGAGCAGTTCTTC.

Regarding this clonotype: Its ends do not fully match the called genes, so a read error is possible. The genes are TRBV5-4 and TRBJ2-7; TRBD1 might be the D (9 bases). The CDR3 is made up of 14 amino acids. The germline gives CDR1 SGHNT, CDR2 YYREEE (reference sequence). This CDR3 is CANSLAGQGYEQYF. The CDR3 DNA reads TGTGCCAACAGCTTAGCGGGACAGGGCTACGAGCAGTACTTC.

Comments on this clonotype: This may arise from a read error, as a much more abundant clone is one base away. The V and J genes are TRBV5-1 and TRBJ1-3; D gene ambiguous. The CDR3 runs to 13 residues. Per germline, CDR1 SGHRS and CDR2 YFSETQ. The CDR3 DNA follows: TGCTCCAGCAGCTTAGGCTCTGGAAACACCATATATTTT. It specifies CSSSLGSGNTIYF.

This clonotype was counted a few times. V gene TRBV6-2 or TRBV6-3 combines with J gene TRBJ2-4, with no clear D. This CDR3 contains 13 residues. The germline V and J ends were trimmed by 6 bases and 10 bases, with 16 bases remaining between them. The germline gives CDR1 MNHEY, CDR2 SVGEGT. The chain's CDR3 is CASSHTLSGIQYF. CDR3 coding DNA: TGTGCCAGCAGCCATACCTTATCTGGAATTCAGTACTTC.

This clonotype was counted many times. At one end the junction does not follow the germline gene, possibly because of a read error. This rearrangement joins TRBV3-1 to TRBJ2-7; the D call may be TRBD1 or TRBD2 (6 bases each). CDR3 length equals 15 residues. CDR1 and CDR2 from the germline V gene are LGHDT and YNNKEL (reference sequence). CDR3 loop: CASSQDSGGSYEQYF. DNA for the CDR3: TGCGCCAGCAGCCAAGATTCCGGGGGCTCTTACGAGCAGTACTTC.

There are many counts of this clonotype. V usage is TRBV4-1 and J usage is TRBJ2-5; TRBD1 matches at 10 bases. The germline CDR1 and CDR2 sequences are MGHRA and YSYEKL. This CDR3 is 16 amino acids long. Trimming removed 0 bases from V and 6 bases from J; junction bases left unmatched: 7. CDR3: CASSQEATGGLKTQYF. The CDR3 region has the DNA TGCGCCAGCAGCCAAGAGGCGACAGGGGGCCTGAAGACCCAGTACTTC.

This rearrangement joins TRBV25-1 to TRBJ2-5, with a tentative D call TRBD2 (5 bases). There are 13 residues in the CDR3. V was pared by 5 bases and J by 2 bases, with 9 bases between. Germline CDR1 MGHDK, CDR2 SYGVNS. The CDR3 DNA follows: TGTGCCAGCAGTTGGGAGCTTCAAGAGACCCAGTACTTC. This translates into CASSWELQETQYF.

The chain combines TRBV7-6 with TRBJ1-4, with D uncertain. CDR3 size: 15 residues. CDR1 and CDR2 (germline): SGHVS, FNYEAQ. The V end lost 1 base, the J end lost 5 bases, and 11 bases lay between the germline ends. The CDR3 DNA sequence: TGTGCCAGCAGCTTAGGGGGAGCCCAGAATGAAAAACTGTTTTTT. Its protein is CASSLGGAQNEKLFF.

This sequence joins TRBV6-1 and TRBJ1-4, with D tentatively TRBD1 (6 bases). Germline-derived CDR1 and CDR2 are MNHNS and SASEGT. The CDR3 spans 14 residues. V was shortened by 11 bases and J by 8 bases, with 21 bases between the two germline ends. CDR3 residues: CASSRPGALEKLFF. CDR3 DNA sequence: TGTGCCTCCTCCCGGCCGGGGGCTCTCGAAAAACTGTTTTTT.

This sequence joins TRBV5-1 and TRBJ2-7, with TRBD1 matching over 9 bases. V dropped 5 bases and J dropped 1; count of bases not matched to a gene: 10. Germline CDR1 reads SGHRS; CDR2 reads YFSETQ. The CDR3 has 16 amino acids. DNA for the CDR3: TGCGCCAGCAGTTTTACCGGGACAGGGAAGTCCTACGAGCAGTACTTC. Its translation: CASSFTGTGKSYEQYF.

This clonotype was picked up a small number of times. The chain recombines TRBV9 with TRBJ2-5; D remains unclear. The CDR3 loop spans 15 amino acids. Germline V gene sequence: CDR1 SGDLS, CDR2 YYNGEE. Trimming pared 0 bases from V and 4 bases from J, leaving 13 bases between. The DNA for the CDR3 is TGTGCCAGCAGCGTAGCTACGAACGGCAGAGAGACCCAGTACTTC. This codes for CASSVATNGRETQYF.

This clonotype was counted only a few times. V and J are TRBV20-1 and TRBJ1-2; D gene ambiguous. Germline V gene sequence: CDR1 DFQATT, CDR2 SNEGSKA (reference sequence). The CDR3 loop spans 15 amino acids. V was cut by 0 bases and J by 0 bases, with 11 bases left in between. The CDR3, as DNA: TGCAGTGCTAGAGAGCGGGGAATAGCTAACTATGGCTACACCTTC. Translation: CSARERGIANYGYTF.

This clonotype appeared a single time. The chain combines TRBV7-8 with TRBJ2-5; 8 nucleotides line up with TRBD1. Judging by the DNA end, TRBJ2-1 fits better; the J call may be wrong. Looked up from germline, CDR1 is SGHVS and CDR2 is FQNEAQ. This CDR3 contains 13 residues. The CDR3 DNA reads as TGTGCCAGCAGCTCGGGACAGGACTACGAGCAGTTCTTC. This sequence encodes CASSSGQDYEQFF.

This chain joins TRBV7-9 and TRBJ1-2; 8 positions agree with TRBD1. Germline V CDR1 and CDR2: SEHNR, FQNEAQ (reference sequence). V lost 4 bases to trimming and J lost 7 bases; unmatched junction nucleotides: 5. This CDR3 region has 13 residues. This CDR3 is CASSYDRGGGYTF. The CDR3 DNA is TGTGCCAGCAGCTACGACAGGGGAGGTGGCTACACCTTC.

This chain links TRBV7-6 with TRBJ1-4; D gene ambiguous. The CDR3 length is 13 residues. V lost 6 bases and J lost 1, with 6 bases in between. Germline V CDR1 and CDR2: SGHVS, FNYEAQ. The CDR3 DNA follows: TGTGCCAGCAGGGGAGGAACTAATGAAAAACTGTTTTTT. It translates to CASRGGTNEKLFF.

This clonotype was picked up a small number of times. The V and J genes are TRBV6-1 and TRBJ1-5; perhaps TRBD1 as D (6 bases). The germline V and J ends were trimmed by 7 bases and 2 bases, with 6 bases remaining between them. CDR1 MNHNS and CDR2 SASEGT come from the germline V gene. The CDR3 is 12 amino acids. The CDR3 coding sequence is TGTGCCAGCAACAGGGGCAATCAGCCCCAGCATTTT. Translating gives CASNRGNQPQHF.

This chain links TRBV20-1 with TRBJ2-1, with 8 bases that match TRBD2. The V gene end was trimmed by 6 bases and the J gene end by 6 bases; junction bases not matched to a gene: 7. Per the germline V gene, CDR1 is DFQATT and CDR2 is SNEGSKA (reference sequence). The length of the CDR3 is 13 residues. CDR3 loop: CSAGGLAGNEQFF. CDR3 bases: TGCAGTGCCGGAGGACTAGCCGGCAATGAGCAGTTCTTC.

V and J are TRBV7-9 and TRBJ2-7; TRBD1 agrees at 9 bases. The CDR3 totals 15 residues. Germline V gives CDR1 SEHNR, CDR2 FQNEAQ (reference sequence). The V gene end was trimmed by 1 base and the J gene end by 5 bases; junction bases not matched to a gene: 6. CDR3 sequence: CASSLEETGGNEQYF. The CDR3 DNA sequence: TGTGCCAGCAGCTTAGAAGAAACAGGGGGCAACGAGCAGTACTTC.